This T cell receptor (beta chain) is drawn from a study of shared clonotypes between healthy human individuals. Germline-derived CDR1 and CDR2 are LGHNA and YSLEER. This CDR3 has 13 residues. Trimming shortened V by 5 bases and J by 7 bases, and 12 bases separated the two germline ends. Clones were read by immunoSEQ multiplex PCR, and TCRdb kept only the in-frame ones, dropping some. The table records 2 million to 2.5 million clones, 95% of them present only once. The rearrangement links TRBV4-3 to TRBJ1-5; no clear D. Sequencing was done on a sample of naive CD4+ T cells sorted from blood. Specified subset: CD45RA+ positively selected. This clonotype originated in a man younger than 35 in good health. The CDR3 spells CASSYGGGQPQHF. Written as DNA, the CDR3 is TGCGCCAGCAGCTATGGCGGAGGCCAGCCCCAGCATTTT.